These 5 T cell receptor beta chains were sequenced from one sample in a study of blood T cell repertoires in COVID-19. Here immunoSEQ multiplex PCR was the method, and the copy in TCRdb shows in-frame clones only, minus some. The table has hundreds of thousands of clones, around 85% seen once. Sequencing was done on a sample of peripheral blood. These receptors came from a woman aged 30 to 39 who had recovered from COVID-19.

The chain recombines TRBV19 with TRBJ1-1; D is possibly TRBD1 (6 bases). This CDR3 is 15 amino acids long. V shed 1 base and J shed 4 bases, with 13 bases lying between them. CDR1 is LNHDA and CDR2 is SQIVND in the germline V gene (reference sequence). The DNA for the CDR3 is TGTGCCAGTAGTATAGCCCCAGGGGCGGGCACTGAAGCTTTCTTT. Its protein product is CASSIAPGAGTEAFF.

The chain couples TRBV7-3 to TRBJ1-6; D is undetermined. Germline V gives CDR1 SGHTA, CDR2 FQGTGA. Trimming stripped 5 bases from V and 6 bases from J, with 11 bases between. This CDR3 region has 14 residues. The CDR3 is CASSATGGNSPLHF. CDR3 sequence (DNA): TGTGCCAGCAGCGCGACGGGTGGTAATTCACCCCTCCACTTT. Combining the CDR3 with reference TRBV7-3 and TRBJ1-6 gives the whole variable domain GAGVSQTPSNKVTEKGKYVELRCDPISGHTALYWYRQSLGQGPEFLIYFQGTGAADDSGLPNDRFFAVRPEGSVSTLKIQRTERGDSAVYLCASSATGGNSPLHFGNGTRLTVT.

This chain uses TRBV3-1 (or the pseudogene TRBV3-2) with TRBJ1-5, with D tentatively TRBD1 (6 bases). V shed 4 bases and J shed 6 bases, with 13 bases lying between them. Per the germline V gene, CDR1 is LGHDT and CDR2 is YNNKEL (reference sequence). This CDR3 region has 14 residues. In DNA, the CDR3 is TGTGCCAGCAGCCGTGGACAGCCCGCTCAGCCCCAGCATTTT. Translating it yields CASSRGQPAQPQHF.

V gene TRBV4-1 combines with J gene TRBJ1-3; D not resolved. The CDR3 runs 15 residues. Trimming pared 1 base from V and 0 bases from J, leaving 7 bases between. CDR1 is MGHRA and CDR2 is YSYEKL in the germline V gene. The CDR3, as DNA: TGCGCCAGCAGCCAAGGTCCCTCCTCTGGAAACACCATATATTTT. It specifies CASSQGPSSGNTIYF.

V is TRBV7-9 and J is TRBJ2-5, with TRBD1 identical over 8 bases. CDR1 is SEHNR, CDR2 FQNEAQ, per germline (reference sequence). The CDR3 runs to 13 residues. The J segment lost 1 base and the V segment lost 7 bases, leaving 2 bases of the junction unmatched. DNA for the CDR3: TGTGCCAGCACCACAGGGGGCCAAGAGACCCAGTACTTC. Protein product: CASTTGGQETQYF.